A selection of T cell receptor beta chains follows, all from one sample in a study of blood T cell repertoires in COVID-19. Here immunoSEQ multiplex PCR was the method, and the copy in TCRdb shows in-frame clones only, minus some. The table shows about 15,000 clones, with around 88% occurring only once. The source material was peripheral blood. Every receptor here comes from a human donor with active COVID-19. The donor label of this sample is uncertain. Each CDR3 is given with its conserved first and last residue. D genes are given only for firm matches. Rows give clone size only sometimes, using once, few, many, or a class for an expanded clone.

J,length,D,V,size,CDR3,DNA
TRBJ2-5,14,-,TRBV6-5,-,CASAGGGQRETQYF,TGTGCCAGCGCCGGCGGGGGCCAGAGAGAGACCCAGTACTTC
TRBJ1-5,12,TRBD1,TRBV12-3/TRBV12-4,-,CASNKQGEPQHF,TGTGCCAGCAACAAACAGGGGGAGCCCCAGCATTTT
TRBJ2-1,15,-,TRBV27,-,CASSPQGKVDNEQFF,TGTGCCAGCAGTCCGCAGGGGAAGGTCGACAATGAGCAGTTCTTC
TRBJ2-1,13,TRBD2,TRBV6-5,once,CASSFAGGDEQFF,TGTGCCAGCAGTTTCGCGGGGGGGGATGAGCAGTTCTTC
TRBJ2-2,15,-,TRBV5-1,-,CASSSGHVSAGELFF,TGCGCCAGCAGCTCGGGACATGTGTCTGCCGGGGAGCTGTTTTTT
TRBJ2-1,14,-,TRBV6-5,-,CASSYRGGANEQFF,TGTGCCAGCAGTTACAGGGGGGGGGCCAATGAGCAGTTCTTC
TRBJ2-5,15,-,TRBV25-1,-,CASQEAQGIQETQYF,TGTGCCAGCCAAGAAGCTCAGGGAATCCAAGAGACCCAGTACTTC
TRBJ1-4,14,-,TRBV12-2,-,CASRLGQSNEKLFF,TGTGCAAGTCGCTTAGGACAGTCGAATGAAAAACTGTTTTTT
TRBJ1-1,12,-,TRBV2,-,CATQGPNTEAFF,TGTGCCACCCAGGGCCCGAACACTGAAGCTTTCTTT
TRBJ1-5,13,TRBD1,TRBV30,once,CAWGTDSNQPQHF,TGTGCCTGGGGGACAGATAGCAATCAGCCCCAGCATTTT
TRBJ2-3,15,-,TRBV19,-,CASSIVVSGTDTQYF,TGTGCCAGTAGTATCGTCGTGTCTGGCACAGATACGCAGTATTTT
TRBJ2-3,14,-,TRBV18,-,CASSPIQGPDTQYF,TGTGCCAGCTCACCAATACAGGGACCAGATACGCAGTATTTT
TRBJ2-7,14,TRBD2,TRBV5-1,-,CASSRGTSGYEQYF,TGCGCCAGCAGCCGGGGGACTAGCGGCTACGAGCAGTACTTC
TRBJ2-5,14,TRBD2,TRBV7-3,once,CASRNGRAGETQYF,TGTGCCAGCAGGAACGGGAGGGCAGGGGAGACCCAGTACTTC
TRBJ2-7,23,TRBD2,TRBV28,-,CASSRLGQGFGMTSGASSYEQYF,TGTGCCAGCAGTCGCCTGGGACAGGGATTCGGAATGACTAGCGGGGCGAGCTCCTACGAGCAGTACTTC
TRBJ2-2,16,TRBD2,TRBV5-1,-,CASSSGLAGITGELFF,TGCGCCAGCAGCTCGGGACTAGCGGGGATTACCGGGGAGCTGTTTTTT
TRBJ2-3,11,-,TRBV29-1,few,CSGLGTDTQYF,TGCAGCGGACTAGGCACAGATACGCAGTATTTT
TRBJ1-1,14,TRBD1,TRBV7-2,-,CASSLSNRGTEAFF,TGTGCCAGCAGCTTAAGTAACAGGGGCACTGAAGCTTTCTTT
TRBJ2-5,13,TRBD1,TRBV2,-,CASTTDRQETQYF,TGTGCCAGCACCACGGACAGGCAAGAGACCCAGTACTTC
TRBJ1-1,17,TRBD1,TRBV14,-,CASSPISGTGSIGEAFF,TGTGCCAGCAGCCCCATATCCGGGACAGGGAGCATCGGTGAAGCTTTCTTT
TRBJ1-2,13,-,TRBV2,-,CASSAQVNYGYTF,TGTGCCAGCAGTGCACAGGTTAACTATGGCTACACCTTC
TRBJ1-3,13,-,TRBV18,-,CASSPGAGNTIYF,TGTGCCAGCTCGCCGGGAGCTGGAAACACCATATATTTT